Listed below are T cell receptor beta chains from one sample, sequenced in a study of regulatory T cells in long-lasting Graves disease. Each CDR3 protein is one row after TCRdb ran MiXCR on the multiplex PCR reads. The sample has 580,000 or so distinct CDR3 sequences, around 16% seen once. The same sample was also studied in work on T cells in Graves' hyperthyroidism and ophthalmopathy.

Sample: peripheral blood mononuclear cells (PBMCs), taken at new diagnosis, from a patient treated with antithyroid drugs. The receptors stem from a man aged 18 to 29 with Graves disease. The CDR3 runs from the conserved cysteine through the conserved F or W. D genes are given only for firm matches. Part of the rows lack a size; the others show once, few, many or a class for expanded clones.

D gene: .; V gene: TRBV9; clone size: .; J gene: TRBJ2-1; CDR3 DNA: TGTGCCAGCAGCGTAGAGGCTAGCGCGCGAAATGAGCAGTTCTTC; CDR3 protein: CASSVEASARNEQFF
D gene: TRBD1; V gene: TRBV10-3; clone size: few; J gene: TRBJ2-7; CDR3 DNA: TGTGCCATCAGTGGGAACGACAGGGTGAAGCAGTACTTC; CDR3 protein: CAISGNDRVKQYF
D gene: .; V gene: TRBV6-1; clone size: many; J gene: TRBJ1-1; CDR3 DNA: TGTGCCAGCAGACCCCCGACAGATAACACTGAAGCTTTCTTT; CDR3 protein: CASRPPTDNTEAFF
D gene: .; V gene: TRBV27; clone size: few; J gene: TRBJ2-2; CDR3 DNA: TGTGCCAGCAGTTATACGGGAGACAGGCCCGGGGAGCTGTTTTTT; CDR3 protein: CASSYTGDRPGELFF
D gene: TRBD2; V gene: TRBV5-1; clone size: few; J gene: TRBJ2-1; CDR3 DNA: TGCGCCAGCAGCTTGGCCCGCCTAGCGGGAGCTAATGAGCAGTTCTTC; CDR3 protein: CASSLARLAGANEQFF
D gene: .; V gene: TRBV7-9; clone size: many; J gene: TRBJ1-4; CDR3 DNA: TGTGCCAGCAGCTTAGCACAGGGTGGAGAAAAACTGTTTTTT; CDR3 protein: CASSLAQGGEKLFF
D gene: TRBD2; V gene: TRBV7-3; clone size: .; J gene: TRBJ2-7; CDR3 DNA: TGTGCCAGCAGCCCTAGACTAGCGGGAGTTGGTGAGCAGTACTTC; CDR3 protein: CASSPRLAGVGEQYF
D gene: .; V gene: TRBV6-5; clone size: few; J gene: TRBJ1-6; CDR3 DNA: TGTGCCAGCAGTTACCCGGACGTCGGTTCACCCCTCCACTTT; CDR3 protein: CASSYPDVGSPLHF
D gene: .; V gene: TRBV12-3/TRBV12-4; clone size: few; J gene: TRBJ2-3; CDR3 DNA: TGTGCCAGCGGTTTAACGGTCACAGATACGCAGTATTTT; CDR3 protein: CASGLTVTDTQYF
D gene: .; V gene: TRBV19; clone size: .; J gene: TRBJ1-1; CDR3 DNA: TGTGCCAGTAGTAGGGGGGGACAAGGGATCACTGAAGCTTTCTTT; CDR3 protein: CASSRGGQGITEAFF
D gene: .; V gene: TRBV3-1; clone size: .; J gene: TRBJ2-7; CDR3 DNA: TGTGCCAGCAGCCCCGGTCCAAGACGGGGCGAGCAGTACTTC; CDR3 protein: CASSPGPRRGEQYF
D gene: TRBD2; V gene: TRBV12-3/TRBV12-4; clone size: many; J gene: TRBJ2-2; CDR3 DNA: TGTGCCAGCAGTTTCTTCACTAGCGGGAGCGGGGAGCTGTTTTTT; CDR3 protein: CASSFFTSGSGELFF
D gene: .; V gene: TRBV27; clone size: many; J gene: TRBJ1-2; CDR3 DNA: TGTGCCAGCAGTTCGGGAGGGTGGGGCGGCTACACCTTC; CDR3 protein: CASSSGGWGGYTF
D gene: .; V gene: TRBV28; clone size: many; J gene: TRBJ2-3; CDR3 DNA: TGTGCCAGCAGTTTTTATGGCGGACCGCTTAGCACAGATACGCAGTATTTT; CDR3 protein: CASSFYGGPLSTDTQYF
D gene: .; V gene: TRBV12-3/TRBV12-4; clone size: few; J gene: TRBJ2-3; CDR3 DNA: TGTGCCAGCAGTTTATCAGGGATTAAAGATACGCAGTATTTT; CDR3 protein: CASSLSGIKDTQYF
D gene: .; V gene: TRBV5-1; clone size: .; J gene: TRBJ2-2; CDR3 DNA: TGCGCCAGCAGCCCAAGCGGGCAATTAAACACCGGGGAGCTGTTTTTT; CDR3 protein: CASSPSGQLNTGELFF
D gene: .; V gene: TRBV20-1; clone size: few; J gene: TRBJ2-3; CDR3 DNA: TGCAGTGCTAGAGATTTACGGGCAAACACAGATACGCAGTATTTT; CDR3 protein: CSARDLRANTDTQYF
D gene: TRBD1; V gene: TRBV20-1; clone size: .; J gene: TRBJ2-2; CDR3 DNA: TGCAGTGCTAGGACAGGGTTGTACACCGGGGAGCTGTTTTTT; CDR3 protein: CSARTGLYTGELFF
D gene: .; V gene: TRBV9; clone size: .; J gene: TRBJ2-3; CDR3 DNA: TGTGCCAGCAGCGTAGAAGGGCGAAGCACAGATACGCAGTATTTT; CDR3 protein: CASSVEGRSTDTQYF
D gene: .; V gene: TRBV6-1; clone size: .; J gene: TRBJ2-1; CDR3 DNA: TGTGCCAGCAGACTCGACAACTCCTACAATGAGCAGTTCTTC; CDR3 protein: CASRLDNSYNEQFF
D gene: TRBD2; V gene: TRBV7-9; clone size: many; J gene: TRBJ2-3; CDR3 DNA: TGTGCCAGCACCCCGACTAGCGGGAGAACAGATACGCAGTATTTT; CDR3 protein: CASTPTSGRTDTQYF
D gene: .; V gene: TRBV7-9; clone size: .; J gene: TRBJ2-3; CDR3 DNA: TGTGCCAGCCCCCTGGGGGCTCGCGATACGCAGTATTTT; CDR3 protein: CASPLGARDTQYF
D gene: .; V gene: TRBV5-1; clone size: many; J gene: TRBJ2-1; CDR3 DNA: TGCGCCAGCAGCTTGGAATCAGGGTTTAATGAGCAGTTCTTC; CDR3 protein: CASSLESGFNEQFF
D gene: TRBD1; V gene: TRBV12-3/TRBV12-4; clone size: .; J gene: TRBJ1-3; CDR3 DNA: TGTGCCAGCAGTTCCGCAGGGGGACCGAACTCTGGAAACACCATATATTTT; CDR3 protein: CASSSAGGPNSGNTIYF
D gene: .; V gene: TRBV6-2/TRBV6-3; clone size: few; J gene: TRBJ1-2; CDR3 DNA: TGTGCCAGCAGTACCCTCGAGGGGGTCCTCTATGGCTACACCTTC; CDR3 protein: CASSTLEGVLYGYTF
D gene: .; V gene: TRBV7-9; clone size: many; J gene: TRBJ1-1; CDR3 DNA: TGTGCCAGCAGCCTCACCCCAACCGTGAACACTGAAGCTTTCTTT; CDR3 protein: CASSLTPTVNTEAFF
D gene: .; V gene: TRBV5-1; clone size: many; J gene: TRBJ1-1; CDR3 DNA: TGCGCCAGCAGCTTCCGCCAGAACACTGAAGCTTTCTTT; CDR3 protein: CASSFRQNTEAFF
D gene: .; V gene: TRBV3-1; clone size: many; J gene: TRBJ2-7; CDR3 DNA: TGTGCCAGCAGCCTTTATTCCAGCGAGCAGTACTTC; CDR3 protein: CASSLYSSEQYF
D gene: .; V gene: TRBV7-3; clone size: many; J gene: TRBJ2-2; CDR3 DNA: TGTGCCAGCAGCTTGTCGACTTCCGGGGAGCTGTTTTTT; CDR3 protein: CASSLSTSGELFF
D gene: TRBD2; V gene: TRBV6-1; clone size: many; J gene: TRBJ2-5; CDR3 DNA: TGTGCCAGCAGACTAGCGGGAGCAGAGACCCAGTACTTC; CDR3 protein: CASRLAGAETQYF
D gene: .; V gene: TRBV14; clone size: many; J gene: TRBJ1-2; CDR3 DNA: TGTGCCAGCAGCCAAGAAATGGGAAGGGGATCTCGCGGCTACACCTTC; CDR3 protein: CASSQEMGRGSRGYTF
D gene: .; V gene: TRBV29-1; clone size: .; J gene: TRBJ2-7; CDR3 DNA: TGCAGCGTTGTGTGGGGGGTTTCCTACGAGCAGTACTTC; CDR3 protein: CSVVWGVSYEQYF
D gene: .; V gene: TRBV12-5; clone size: .; J gene: TRBJ2-7; CDR3 DNA: TGTGCTAGTGGTTTGGTCAATGCAGGTTTTGACTACGAGCAGTACTTC; CDR3 protein: CASGLVNAGFDYEQYF
D gene: TRBD1; V gene: TRBV30; clone size: many; J gene: TRBJ2-7; CDR3 DNA: TGTGCCTGGAGTCCAATAACCGGGACAGGGAACTCCTACGAGCAGTACTTC; CDR3 protein: CAWSPITGTGNSYEQYF
D gene: .; V gene: TRBV20-1; clone size: many; J gene: TRBJ1-1; CDR3 DNA: TGCAGTGCCCCTTTTCAGGCTATGAACACTGAAGCTTTCTTT; CDR3 protein: CSAPFQAMNTEAFF
D gene: TRBD1; V gene: TRBV5-5; clone size: few; J gene: TRBJ2-4; CDR3 DNA: TGTGCCAGCAGCCATGGGACAGGGCTGAAAAACATTCAGTACTTC; CDR3 protein: CASSHGTGLKNIQYF
D gene: .; V gene: TRBV9; clone size: many; J gene: TRBJ2-3; CDR3 DNA: TGTGCCAGCAGCGTACTTTCAGGGTCGACAGATACGCAGTATTTT; CDR3 protein: CASSVLSGSTDTQYF
D gene: TRBD2; V gene: TRBV11-2; clone size: few; J gene: TRBJ2-2; CDR3 DNA: TGTGCCACCCCCAGGTGGCTAGCGGGAGACAGCGGGGAGCTGTTTTTT; CDR3 protein: CATPRWLAGDSGELFF
D gene: TRBD1; V gene: TRBV28; clone size: .; J gene: TRBJ2-1; CDR3 DNA: TGTGCCAGCAGTTTTAGGGACAGGGAGGTCTACAATGAGCAGTTCTTC; CDR3 protein: CASSFRDREVYNEQFF
D gene: .; V gene: TRBV20-1; clone size: .; J gene: TRBJ2-7; CDR3 DNA: TGCAGTGCTAGAGATGAACCAAACTACGAGCAGTACTTC; CDR3 protein: CSARDEPNYEQYF
D gene: TRBD2; V gene: TRBV6-2/TRBV6-3; clone size: many; J gene: TRBJ2-7; CDR3 DNA: TGTGCCAGCAGTTTACAAGCGGGAGTGGAGCAGTACTTC; CDR3 protein: CASSLQAGVEQYF
D gene: TRBD1; V gene: TRBV2; clone size: .; J gene: TRBJ2-2; CDR3 DNA: TGTGCCAGCAAACAGGGGTCAAACACCGGGGAGCTGTTTTTT; CDR3 protein: CASKQGSNTGELFF
D gene: .; V gene: TRBV20-1; clone size: .; J gene: TRBJ2-3; CDR3 DNA: TGCAGTGCCGGGGCGGGGGCGCGGGCCCAACGAAGCACAGATACGCAGTATTTT; CDR3 protein: CSAGAGARAQRSTDTQYF
D gene: .; V gene: TRBV20-1; clone size: .; J gene: TRBJ2-3; CDR3 DNA: TGCAGTGCTAGACACGGGGAGGCCACAGATACGCAGTATTTT; CDR3 protein: CSARHGEATDTQYF
D gene: .; V gene: TRBV28; clone size: many; J gene: TRBJ1-5; CDR3 DNA: TGTGCCAGCAGTACCAATAGCAATCAGCCCCAGCATTTT; CDR3 protein: CASSTNSNQPQHF
D gene: .; V gene: TRBV18; clone size: many; J gene: TRBJ1-1; CDR3 DNA: TGTGCCAGCTCACCGCAAGCGAACACTGAAGCTTTCTTT; CDR3 protein: CASSPQANTEAFF
D gene: TRBD2; V gene: TRBV15; clone size: .; J gene: TRBJ2-3; CDR3 DNA: TGTGCCACCAGCAGAGATCGGGGGCGAGCGGGAGCCGCAGATACGCAGTATTTT; CDR3 protein: CATSRDRGRAGAADTQYF